The sample holds many counts of the clone carrying this T cell receptor (beta chain). Its matching antigen is unknown. The sample belongs to a study of early T cells in non-severe SARS-CoV-2 infection. Study as a whole: RNA in bulk from unsorted whole blood was sequenced, and chains were unpaired. Findings of the study overall: A preference for anti-spike CD8 responses marked VDJdb matching, which missed private and CD4 specificities.

This CDR3 has 13 residues. V lost 0 bases and J 9 bases, leaving 8 bases between the germline ends. A single record per CDR3 protein comes from TCRdb applying MiXCR to the 5' RACE reads. This table has about 60,000 distinct CDR3 sequences, 5.6% appearing once. The chain employs TRBV12-3 or TRBV12-4 and TRBJ2-2; the D gene is possibly TRBD2 (5 bases). Input material: whole blood. The clonotype was recovered from an adult who was a healthcare worker with PCR-confirmed SARS-CoV-2 infection or an uninfected control (not recorded which). CDR3 DNA sequence: TGTGCCAGCAGTTTAGCGGAGGAGCGGGAGCTGTTTTTT. Residues: CASSLAEERELFF.